This is a list of T cell receptor beta chains from one sample in a study of cytomegalovirus exposure and HLA in healthy donors. Repertoires were generated with immunoSEQ multiplex PCR, while TCRdb's copy carries only in-frame clones and drops some. The sample comprises about 31,000 clones, 87% of which are singletons, and around 2.5% rests with the top ten. The sample consisted of PBMCs. The source is a boy younger than 18 in good health and CMV-seronegative. Both conserved end residues are part of each CDR3. The D gene is left open where the match is weak. Clone size is not always given. Where it is, it says once, few, many or a class for expanded clones.

cdr3_aa	cdr3_nt	d_call	v_call	j_call	clone_size
CASSLAGTGYLIPYNSPLHF	TGTGCCAGCAGCTTGGCAGGGACAGGGTACCTAATCCCGTATAATTCACCCCTCCACTTT	TRBD1	TRBV5-4	TRBJ1-6	.
CAWPGGKSQETQYF	TGTGCCTGGCCTGGAGGGAAGTCACAAGAGACCCAGTACTTC	.	TRBV30	TRBJ2-5	.
CASSSKRITGELFF	TGTGCCAGCAGCTCGAAGAGGATCACCGGGGAGCTGTTTTTT	.	TRBV11-3	TRBJ2-2	.
CASSLARTSSTGELFF	TGTGCCAGCAGCTTAGCACGGACTAGTAGCACCGGGGAGCTGTTTTTT	TRBD2	TRBV7-2	TRBJ2-2	.
CASSSPGQGGLEAEAFF	TGTGCCAGCAGTTCACCCGGACAGGGGGGTCTCGAGGCGGAAGCTTTCTTT	TRBD1	TRBV27	TRBJ1-1	.
CASSPTGVELNEQFF	TGTGCCAGCTCACCGACAGGGGTCGAGTTAAATGAGCAGTTCTTC	TRBD1	TRBV18	TRBJ2-1	.
CASSQEGWAAGPQYF	TGTGCCAGCAGCCAGGAGGGCTGGGCCGCAGGTCCGCAGTATTTT	.	TRBV4-2	TRBJ2-3	.
CASSPGRSSSYEQYF	TGTGCCAGCTCACCGGGCAGATCGAGCTCCTACGAGCAGTACTTC	.	TRBV18	TRBJ2-7	.
CASSSTGDTGELFF	TGTGCCAGCAGCTCTACAGGGGACACCGGGGAGCTGTTTTTT	TRBD1	TRBV7-9	TRBJ2-2	.
CASSPPAMSSYEQYF	TGTGCCAGCAGTCCCCCCGCCATGAGCTCCTACGAGCAGTACTTC	.	TRBV6-1	TRBJ2-7	.
CASSQGHTEAFF	TGCGCCAGCAGCCAAGGGCACACTGAAGCTTTCTTT	.	TRBV4-1	TRBJ1-1	.
CASSYLRTGGGYGYTF	TGTGCCAGCAGTTACCTCAGGACAGGGGGAGGCTATGGCTACACCTTC	TRBD1	TRBV6-5	TRBJ1-2	.
CASSLFRGVENEQYF	TGTGCCAGCAGCTTATTCCGGGGGGTTGAGAACGAGCAGTACTTC	TRBD2	TRBV11-2	TRBJ2-7	few
CASSYVTGLSYNEQFF	TGTGCCAGCTCCTACGTGACAGGGTTGTCCTACAATGAGCAGTTCTTC	TRBD1	TRBV6-6	TRBJ2-1	.
CATSSYRGGKETQYF	TGTGCCACCAGCTCCTACAGGGGTGGAAAAGAGACCCAGTACTTC	TRBD1	TRBV15	TRBJ2-5	.
CASSEAELGTDTQYF	TGTGCCAGCAGTGAAGCCGAACTTGGCACAGATACGCAGTATTTT	.	TRBV2	TRBJ2-3	.
CASSRGLYGNTGELFF	TGTGCCAGCTCGCGGGGTTTGTATGGGAACACCGGGGAGCTGTTTTTT	.	TRBV14	TRBJ2-2	.
CASSDSPGGWNEQFF	TGTGCCAGCAGTGACTCACCAGGGGGCTGGAATGAGCAGTTCTTC	TRBD1	TRBV2	TRBJ2-1	.
CASSQETGRYEQYF	TGCGCCAGCAGCCAAGAGACAGGGAGGTACGAGCAGTACTTC	.	TRBV4-1	TRBJ2-7	once
CASRRQTNTEAFF	TGTGCCAGCAGAAGACAGACGAACACTGAAGCTTTCTTT	.	TRBV25-1	TRBJ1-1	once
CASSLGVAGGGDTQYF	TGTGCCAGCAGCTTGGGAGTAGCGGGGGGTGGTGATACGCAGTATTTT	TRBD2	TRBV5-8	TRBJ2-3	.
CASSRGGTDTQYF	TGTGCCAGCAGCAGGGGCGGCACAGATACGCAGTATTTT	.	TRBV6-5	TRBJ2-3	.
CASSVDDGRDDEKLFF	TGTGCCAGCAGCGTAGATGATGGGAGGGACGATGAAAAACTGTTTTTT	.	TRBV9	TRBJ1-4	.
CASSEVRTGSREQYF	TGTGCCAGCAGTGAAGTTCGGACAGGGTCACGCGAGCAGTACTTC	TRBD1	TRBV6-1	TRBJ2-7	few
CASSENTMLGGGSYEQYF	TGTGCCAGCAGTGAAAATACCATGCTGGGCGGGGGGTCCTACGAGCAGTACTTC	TRBD2	TRBV25-1	TRBJ2-7	.
CATRRGFSTGELFF	TGTGCCACCAGGCGGGGTTTCAGCACCGGGGAGCTGTTTTTT	.	TRBV15	TRBJ2-2	.
CASSLSSGPYEQYF	TGTGCCAGCAGCTTATCATCAGGGCCCTACGAGCAGTACTTC	.	TRBV13	TRBJ2-7	few
CATSGQAALSPLHF	TGTGCCACCAGCGGTCAAGCAGCGCTTTCACCCCTCCACTTT	.	TRBV15	TRBJ1-6	once
CASSDSGGDYNEQFF	TGTGCCAGCAGTGACTCCGGGGGGGACTACAATGAGCAGTTCTTC	TRBD2	TRBV6-4	TRBJ2-1	.
CASSLAGPNYGYTF	TGTGCCAGCAGCTTGGCAGGCCCTAACTATGGCTACACCTTC	.	TRBV5-6	TRBJ1-2	.
CASSQEVGQNSPLHF	TGCGCCAGCAGCCAAGAAGTGGGACAAAATTCACCCCTCCACTTT	.	TRBV4-1	TRBJ1-6	.
CSVGQGTGEHEQYF	TGCAGCGTTGGACAGGGGACAGGGGAGCACGAGCAGTACTTC	TRBD1	TRBV29-1	TRBJ2-7	.
CASSEGTGGNYEQYF	TGTGCCAGCAGTGAAGGGACAGGGGGCAACTACGAGCAGTACTTC	TRBD1	TRBV6-4	TRBJ2-7	few
CATSRVYRGAGELFF	TGTGCCACCAGCAGAGTTTACAGGGGGGCCGGGGAGCTGTTTTTT	TRBD1	TRBV15	TRBJ2-2	once
CASSEDESSYEQYF	TGCGCCAGCAGTGAGGATGAGAGCTCCTACGAGCAGTACTTC	.	TRBV10-1	TRBJ2-7	.
CASSALAGGEADTQYF	TGTGCCAGCAGCGCGCTAGCGGGGGGGGAGGCAGATACGCAGTATTTT	TRBD2	TRBV9	TRBJ2-3	.
CASSPGLAWDIQYF	TGCGCCAGCAGCCCGGGACTAGCGTGGGACATTCAGTACTTC	TRBD2	TRBV5-1	TRBJ2-4	.
CASSLDWDIQETQYF	TGTGCCAGCAGCTTAGATTGGGACATCCAAGAGACCCAGTACTTC	.	TRBV11-2	TRBJ2-5	.
CASSYSPGQGGFGYTF	TGTGCCAGCAGTTACTCGCCGGGACAGGGAGGGTTTGGCTACACCTTC	TRBD1	TRBV6-5	TRBJ1-2	.
CASSLVGVLANTDTQYF	TGTGCCAGCAGCTTAGTAGGCGTACTAGCAAACACAGATACGCAGTATTTT	.	TRBV7-8	TRBJ2-3	.
CASSFTSGDQETQYF	TGTGCCAGCAGTTTTACTAGCGGGGACCAAGAGACCCAGTACTTC	TRBD2	TRBV7-6	TRBJ2-5	.
CASSSGSPGNTIYF	TGCGCCAGCAGCTCAGGGTCTCCTGGAAACACCATATATTTT	.	TRBV5-1	TRBJ1-3	.
CASSYFPPNTEAFF	TGTGCCAGCAGTTATTTCCCCCCAAACACTGAAGCTTTCTTT	.	TRBV6-5	TRBJ1-1	few
CASSLVAGQYYEQYF	TGTGCCAGCAGCTTGGTGGCGGGACAGTACTACGAGCAGTACTTC	.	TRBV5-5	TRBJ2-7	.
CASSHYLAGANTGELFF	TGTGCCAGCAGCCATTACCTAGCGGGGGCAAACACCGGGGAGCTGTTTTTT	TRBD2	TRBV4-2	TRBJ2-2	once
CASSQDGAGGTEAFF	TGCGCCAGCAGCCAAGATGGGGCCGGGGGCACTGAAGCTTTCTTT	.	TRBV4-1	TRBJ1-1	.
CASSDRTSNSPLHF	TGTGCCAGCAGTGACAGGACAAGTAATTCACCCCTCCACTTT	.	TRBV6-4	TRBJ1-6	.
CASSSPGQPNYGYTF	TGTGCCAGCAGCTCGCCGGGACAACCTAACTATGGCTACACCTTC	.	TRBV11-2	TRBJ1-2	.
CASSIGQFYGYTF	TGTGCCAGTAGTATAGGGCAGTTCTATGGCTACACCTTC	.	TRBV19	TRBJ1-2	.
CASRLSTGYEQYF	TGTGCCAGCAGACTAAGCACAGGGTACGAGCAGTACTTC	.	TRBV28	TRBJ2-7	.
CASSPGPGDTQYF	TGTGCCAGCTCACCAGGGCCTGGAGATACGCAGTATTTT	.	TRBV18	TRBJ2-3	.
CASSEHRTVNEQFF	TGTGCCAGCAGTGAGCACCGGACAGTCAATGAGCAGTTCTTC	.	TRBV6-1	TRBJ2-1	.
CAIRAGAYEQYF	TGTGCCATAAGAGCGGGAGCCTACGAGCAGTACTTC	TRBD2	TRBV6-6	TRBJ2-7	.
CAAGWEQIPYEQYF	TGTGCCGCAGGATGGGAGCAGATACCCTACGAGCAGTACTTC	.	TRBV6-1	TRBJ2-7	.
CASSLRPGQGVVETQYF	TGTGCCAGCAGCTTGAGGCCGGGACAGGGTGTAGTGGAGACCCAGTACTTC	TRBD1	TRBV5-4	TRBJ2-5	.
CASSLGGRKETQYF	TGTGCCAGCAGCTTAGGGGGCAGGAAAGAGACCCAGTACTTC	.	TRBV7-9	TRBJ2-5	few
CASSQELGDAGELFF	TGTGCCAGCAGCCAAGAATTAGGGGATGCCGGGGAGCTGTTTTTT	.	TRBV4-2	TRBJ2-2	.
CASSVRDRVNTEAFF	TGTGCCAGCAGCGTAAGGGACAGGGTGAACACTGAAGCTTTCTTT	TRBD1	TRBV9	TRBJ1-1	.
CASSSPSEETQYF	TGTGCCAGCAGCTCCCCTTCTGAAGAGACCCAGTACTTC	.	TRBV5-4	TRBJ2-5	.
CASSDESGRGTDTQYF	TGTGCCAGCAGTGACGAGAGCGGGAGGGGCACAGATACGCAGTATTTT	TRBD2	TRBV6-4	TRBJ2-3	few